The present entry profiles one TCR beta chain with its context. These data originate in a study of shared clonotypes between healthy human individuals. The assay was immunoSEQ multiplex PCR, and TCRdb's table has in-frame clones only and misses some. The sample lists around 700,000 clones; 73% were seen once. V shed 5 bases, J shed 4 bases, and the junction held 5 bases outside the gene matches. The CDR3 contains 15 residues. Germline loops: CDR1 SGHAT, CDR2 FQNNGV. This receptor was identified in a woman aged 25 to 39 in good health. Input material: memory CD4+ T cells sorted from blood. The subset here: CD45RA-negative fraction. The rearrangement uses TRBV11-2 and TRBJ2-7; 13 bases line up with TRBD2. CDR3 bases: TGTGCCAGCAGCCCGGGACTAGCGGGAACGTACGAGCAGTACTTC. Protein: CASSPGLAGTYEQYF.